The clone carrying this TCR beta chain has just a few counts. The target antigen is unknown. This sample's treatment: AdE1-LMPpoly-expanded autologous EBV-specific T-cell therapy followed by anti-PD-1 nivolumab. Only in-frame clones appear in the TCRdb table, and some are missing; sequencing was by immunoSEQ multiplex PCR. The sample consists of under 30,000 clones, over 75% of them appearing once. The data stem from a study of EBV T-cell therapy then PD-1 blockade in nasopharyngeal carcinoma. The CDR3 is 15 amino acids. CDR1 is MNHEY and CDR2 is SMNVEV in the germline V gene (reference sequence). V was clipped by 0 bases and J by 1 base, with 10 bases between them.

The rearrangement links TRBV27 to TRBJ2-7, with D hard to call. The sequencing used CD8+ T cells from blood, collected at approximately day 60 from a patient whose treatment included autologous EBV-specific T cells and nivolumab. This clonotype originated in a man aged 40-49 years with nasopharyngeal carcinoma. This CDR3 reads CASSLSFAASYEQYF. The CDR3 nucleotides read TGTGCCAGCAGTTTATCGTTTGCAGCGTCCTACGAGCAGTACTTC.